What follows are 14 T cell receptor beta chains derived from one specimen sequenced in a study of graft-versus-host responses after intestinal transplantation. Measured with immunoSEQ multiplex PCR; TCRdb has only the in-frame clones, and not every one. The sample shows tens of thousands of clones, around three quarters of them seen only once. Graft material was processed, releasing intraepithelial and lamina propria lymphocytes. Sequencing was performed on ileum tissue, taken 12 days after intestinal transplant. These receptors were taken from a human patient who received an intestinal transplant, so some T cells may come from the graft donor.

This chain joins TRBV4-3 and TRBJ2-2; 10 bases match TRBD2. This CDR3 has 19 residues. Germline V lookup: CDR1 LGHNA, CDR2 YSLEER. V lost 0 bases, J lost 6 bases, and 13 bases stayed unmatched. The CDR3 sequence: CASSQDGLAGEVGAGELFF. The DNA for the CDR3 is TGCGCCAGCAGCCAAGATGGTCTAGCGGGAGAAGTAGGGGCCGGGGAGCTGTTTTTT.

V usage is TRBV18 and J usage is TRBJ1-3; tentatively, D is TRBD1 (5 bases). From germline, CDR1 is KGHSH and CDR2 LQKENI. Between the trimmed V and J ends, which lost 6 bases and 0 bases, there was a span of 18 bases. There are 17 residues in the CDR3. CDR3 protein: CASSPLGAPSSGNTIYF. DNA of the CDR3: TGTGCCAGCTCCCCGCTAGGGGCCCCCTCCTCTGGAAACACCATATATTTT. Supplemented by reference TRBV18 and TRBJ1-3, the full variable domain reads NAGVMQNPRHLVRRRGQEARLRCSPMKGHSHVYWYRQLPEEGLKFMVYLQKENIIDESGMPKERFSAEFPKEGPSILRIQQVVRGDSAAYFCASSPLGAPSSGNTIYFGEGSWLTVV.

This clone has only a few counts. V usage is TRBV2 and J usage is TRBJ2-2; no definite D call. The CDR3 consists of 14 residues. V shed 7 bases and J shed 2 bases, with 11 bases lying between them. From germline, CDR1 is SNHLY and CDR2 FYNNEI. CDR3 coding DNA: TGTGCCAGCAACAGCTTCTCCAACACCGGGGAGCTGTTTTTT. Translated, it gives CASNSFSNTGELFF.

The chain has TRBV4-3 and TRBJ1-2; the D is unclear. CDR1 and CDR2 from the germline V gene are LGHNA and YSLEER. Between the trimmed V and J ends, which lost 4 bases and 0 bases, there was a span of 12 bases. The CDR3 sequence is 15 residues long. The CDR3 loop is CASSPTGSSNYGYTF. The CDR3 DNA reads TGCGCCAGCAGCCCGACTGGAAGTTCTAACTATGGCTACACCTTC.

The rearrangement uses TRBV9 and TRBJ2-1, with TRBD2 matching 9 bases. The V gene end was trimmed by 4 bases and the J gene end by 9 bases; junction bases not matched to a gene: 14. CDR3 length: 16 residues. Germline CDR1 SGDLS, CDR2 YYNGEE. The CDR3 DNA reads TGTGCCAGCAGCAAAAGGGAGGTAGCGGGAGCCAGTGAGCAGTTCTTC. The encoded protein is CASSKREVAGASEQFF.

The CDR3 sequence: CASSDGGAIYEQYF. For the CDR3, the DNA is TGTGCCAGCAGTGATGGCGGAGCGATCTACGAGCAGTACTTC. The chain is built from TRBV2 and TRBJ2-7, with unresolved D. The CDR3 length is 14 residues. V was cut by 3 bases and J by 3 bases, with 12 bases left in between. CDR1 SNHLY and CDR2 FYNNEI come from the germline V gene.

This clone has just one count. The rearrangement links TRBV6-6 to TRBJ2-3; D might be TRBD1 (5 bases). V was cut by 2 bases and J by 4 bases, with 13 bases left in between. This CDR3 is 15 amino acids long. CDR1 MNHNY and CDR2 SVGAGI come from the germline V gene (reference sequence). This CDR3 reads CASSYRQGIPDTQYF. The DNA for the CDR3 is TGTGCCAGCAGTTACCGGCAGGGCATCCCAGATACGCAGTATTTT.

This chain connects TRBV5-5 to TRBJ1-6; 7 nucleotides agree with TRBD1. This CDR3 has 16 residues. V shed 0 bases, J shed 4 bases, and the junction held 4 bases outside the gene matches. The germline V gene has CDR1 SGHKS and CDR2 YYEKEE (reference sequence). The CDR3 region is CASSLAAGQYNSPLHF. CDR3 coding DNA: TGTGCCAGCAGCTTGGCCGCGGGACAGTATAATTCACCCCTCCACTTT.

The chain combines TRBV5-5 with TRBJ2-3; tentatively, D is TRBD2 (6 bases). The ends were cut back, 0 bases at V and 3 bases at J, with 23 bases in the middle. CDR3 length equals 19 residues. Germline V gives CDR1 SGHKS, CDR2 YYEKEE (reference sequence). The CDR3, as DNA: TGTGCCAGCAGCTTGGCTCAAAGTAGGCCCACCGGAGGGACAGATACGCAGTATTTT. Translating gives CASSLAQSRPTGGTDTQYF.

The chain employs TRBV6-5 and TRBJ1-1; 8 bases match TRBD1. Germline trimming cut 7 bases from V and 1 base from J; bases unmatched to any gene: 2. Germline assignment: CDR1 MNHEY and CDR2 SVGAGI. The CDR3 length is 13 residues. The CDR3 DNA reads as TGTGCCAGCACTGGGACAGGGAACACTGAAGCTTTCTTT. Its protein is CASTGTGNTEAFF.

This clone is medium-sized (0.01 to 0.1%) by share. The rearrangement joins TRBV4-1 to TRBJ2-1; TRBD2 matches 9 bases. The V gene's germline CDR1 is MGHRA and CDR2 YSYEKL. CDR3 length equals 16 residues. The V gene end was trimmed by 4 bases and the J gene end by 7 bases; junction bases not matched to a gene: 11. CDR3 protein: CASSPSGLAPTNEQFF. CDR3 coding DNA: TGCGCCAGCAGCCCGTCTGGACTAGCGCCGACTAATGAGCAGTTCTTC.

The V call is TRBV15, the J call TRBJ2-1, with 8 bases identical to TRBD2. CDR3 size: 15 residues. V was pared by 0 bases and J by 10 bases, with 8 bases of the junction left unmatched. The germline CDR1 and CDR2 sequences are LNHNV and YYDKDF (reference sequence). CDR3 sequence reads: CATSRDGGAWIEQFF. As DNA, the CDR3 is TGTGCCACCAGCAGAGACGGGGGGGCCTGGATCGAGCAGTTCTTC.

The chain employs TRBV6-1 and TRBJ2-7, with D perhaps TRBD2 (7 bases). Trimming shortened V by 5 bases and J by 0 bases, and 14 bases separated the two germline ends. This CDR3 has 15 residues. Germline CDR1 MNHNS, CDR2 SASEGT. In DNA, the CDR3 is TGTGCCAGCAGTTTAGGGGGGGAGGGCTCCTACGAGCAGTACTTC. Its protein is CASSLGGEGSYEQYF.

V is TRBV5-4 and J is TRBJ2-5; 8 nucleotides align to TRBD2. V shed 0 bases and J 1 base; nucleotides not matched to a gene: 5. The CDR3 runs to 16 residues. CDR1 is SGHNT and CDR2 is YYREEE in the germline V gene (reference sequence). The CDR3 here is CASSLGRGGAQETQYF. The CDR3 DNA sequence: TGTGCCAGCAGCTTGGGTCGGGGGGGCGCCCAAGAGACCCAGTACTTC.